These 29 T cell receptor beta chains were all obtained from the same sample, sequenced in a study of blood T cell repertoires in COVID-19. Profiling relied on immunoSEQ multiplex PCR, and the TCRdb table lists in-frame clones only, not all of them. The sample includes under 250,000 clones, about 82% seen only once; the top ten take roughly 5.2%. The source material was peripheral blood. The receptor source for this set is a woman older than 75 with COVID-19, enrolled during active disease.

The chain uses TRBV7-9 and TRBJ1-5; 7 nucleotides agree with TRBD1. CDR3 length: 15 residues. CDR1 SEHNR and CDR2 FQNEAQ come from the germline V gene (reference sequence). V lost 0 bases to trimming and J lost 6 bases; unmatched junction nucleotides: 5. In DNA, the CDR3 is TGTGCCAGCAGCTTAGCAGGGGGCGCGGGTCAGCCCCAGCATTTT. Translation: CASSLAGGAGQPQHF. Drawing the rest from reference TRBV7-9 and TRBJ1-5, the complete variable domain is DTGVSQNPRHKITKRGQNVTFRCDPISEHNRLYWYRQTLGQGPEFLTYFQNEAQLEKSRLLSDRFSAERPKGSFSTLEIQRTEQGDSAMYLCASSLAGGAGQPQHFGDGTRLSIL.

The rearrangement uses TRBV19 and TRBJ1-3, with a weak D call TRBD1 (5 bases). The germline gives CDR1 LNHDA, CDR2 SQIVND (reference sequence). Trimming took off 3 bases at V and 1 base at J, with 10 bases between the two ends. The CDR3 length is 15 residues. CDR3 DNA: TGTGCCAGTAGTATCGGGGGAACGTCTGGAAACACCATATATTTT. Translated: CASSIGGTSGNTIYF.

The chain is built from TRBV19 and TRBJ1-1; D is uncertain. The CDR3 is made up of 15 amino acids. Deletions cut 7 bases from V and 5 bases from J, with 20 bases between. Germline V gene sequence: CDR1 LNHDA, CDR2 SQIVND (reference sequence). The CDR3: CASKFSEREITEAFF. The DNA for the CDR3 is TGTGCCAGTAAGTTTTCGGAGAGGGAAATTACTGAAGCTTTCTTT.

This rearrangement joins TRBV4-2 to TRBJ2-5; 12 bases agree with TRBD2. With 0 bases clipped from V and 2 bases from J, the junction kept 10 bases outside the gene matches. Germline assignment: CDR1 LGHNA and CDR2 YNFKEQ. CDR3 size: 19 residues. The CDR3 is CASSQDLSTSGGRQETQYF. The DNA for the CDR3 is TGTGCCAGCAGCCAAGATCTATCGACTAGCGGGGGTAGGCAAGAGACCCAGTACTTC.

The sample holds one count of this clone. The chain combines TRBV19 with TRBJ1-2, with 7 bases that match TRBD1. The germline gives CDR1 LNHDA, CDR2 SQIVND (reference sequence). The V and J ends lost 5 bases and 8 bases, in that order; junction bases with no gene match: 11. CDR3 length equals 14 residues. The CDR3 here is CASSSLDRVLGYTF. CDR3 nucleotide sequence: TGTGCCAGTAGTTCCCTCGACAGGGTCTTGGGCTACACCTTC.

The V and J genes are TRBV24-1 and TRBJ2-3, with 9 nucleotides matching TRBD1. After removal of 6 bases from V and 3 bases from J, the junction contained 3 bases not matched to a gene. Germline CDR1 KGHDR, CDR2 SFDVKD. This CDR3 has 14 residues. The chain's CDR3 is CATSTGGPTDTQYF. CDR3 DNA: TGTGCCACCAGTACAGGGGGCCCTACAGATACGCAGTATTTT.

This chain links TRBV7-9 with TRBJ1-2; D uncertain. This CDR3 region has 12 residues. In germline, CDR1 is SEHNR, CDR2 FQNEAQ (reference sequence). Trimming shortened V by 7 bases and J by 11 bases, and 17 bases separated the two germline ends. The CDR3 sequence: CASTPEAAIYTF. In DNA, the CDR3 is TGTGCCAGCACCCCGGAGGCGGCCATTTACACCTTC.

The V call is TRBV18, the J call TRBJ1-1; TRBD1 agrees at 10 bases. CDR3 size: 15 residues. In germline, CDR1 is KGHSH, CDR2 LQKENI. Trimming removed 6 bases from V and 3 bases from J; junction bases left unmatched: 7. The DNA of the CDR3 is TGTGCCAGCTCGGGGACAGGGGCAGGGTACACTGAAGCTTTCTTT. It is translated as CASSGTGAGYTEAFF. The full variable domain, with the rest looked up from reference TRBV18 and TRBJ1-1, is NAGVMQNPRHLVRRRGQEARLRCSPMKGHSHVYWYRQLPEEGLKFMVYLQKENIIDESGMPKERFSAEFPKEGPSILRIQQVVRGDSAAYFCASSGTGAGYTEAFFGQGTRLTVV.

The chain employs TRBV2 and TRBJ1-5, with D hard to call. This CDR3 spans 15 amino acids. V gave up 4 bases and J gave up 0 bases, with 10 bases separating them. The germline gives CDR1 SNHLY, CDR2 FYNNEI. CDR3 sequence: CASSAGPYSNQPQHF. In nucleotides, the CDR3 is TGTGCCAGCAGTGCAGGTCCCTATAGCAATCAGCCCCAGCATTTT.

CDR3 in amino acids: CASSYRGEEKLFF. CDR3 bases: TGTGCCAGCAGCTACAGGGGGGAAGAAAAACTGTTTTTT. This sequence joins TRBV7-2 and TRBJ1-4; TRBD1 agrees at 8 bases. The CDR3 spans 13 residues. Per the germline V gene, CDR1 is SGHTA and CDR2 is FQGNSA. V lost 4 bases and J lost 8; bases outside the gene matches: 3. Full variable domain (remainder filled in from reference TRBV7-2 and TRBJ1-4): GAGVSQSPSNKVTEKGKDVELRCDPISGHTALYWYRQSLGQGLEFLIYFQGNSAPDKSGLPSDRFSAERTGGSVSTLTIQRTQQEDSAVYLCASSYRGEEKLFFGSGTQLSVL.

The chain is built from TRBV11-2 and TRBJ2-5; 8 nucleotides line up with TRBD1. Germline CDR1 and CDR2: SGHAT and FQNNGV. With V trimmed by 5 bases and J by 4 bases, 9 bases remained unmatched. The CDR3 has 15 residues. The CDR3 bases are TGTGCCAGCAGCCTACGGACAGGGAGTGGAGAGACCCAGTACTTC. It translates to CASSLRTGSGETQYF.

The chain has TRBV9 and TRBJ2-1, with TRBD1 matching 10 bases. V trimming: 1 base; J trimming: 6 bases; junction bases outside the gene matches: 4. The length of the CDR3 is 15 residues. CDR1 SGDLS and CDR2 YYNGEE come from the germline V gene. Written as DNA, the CDR3 is TGTGCCAGCAGCGTACCGGGACAGGGGATCAATGAGCAGTTCTTC. Translating it yields CASSVPGQGINEQFF.

The genes are TRBV4-2 and TRBJ1-3; D is uncertain. Germline V lookup: CDR1 LGHNA, CDR2 YNFKEQ. Trimming pared 0 bases from V and 2 bases from J, leaving 14 bases between. The CDR3 spans 17 residues. CDR3 bases: TGTGCCAGCAGCCAAGACGCCGCCTCGGGAACTGGAAACACCATATATTTT. Protein product: CASSQDAASGTGNTIYF.

The CDR3 protein is CASSSLQGARTSYEQYF. CDR3 nucleotides: TGTGCCAGCAGCTCGTTACAGGGGGCGCGGACCTCCTACGAGCAGTACTTC. J is TRBJ2-7 and V is TRBV11-2; 9 bases fit TRBD1. Trimming at V came to 4 bases and at J to 0 bases, leaving 10 bases not matched to a gene. Germline V CDR1 and CDR2: SGHAT, FQNNGV. The CDR3 spans 17 residues.

This clone was observed a handful of times. The CDR3 reads CASSQEPASGTGELFF. CDR3 nucleotide sequence: TGTGCCAGCAGTCAAGAGCCGGCTAGCGGCACCGGGGAGCTGTTTTTT. The V and J genes are TRBV7-9 and TRBJ2-2; 7 bases align to TRBD2. Trimming removed 6 bases from V and 4 bases from J; junction bases left unmatched: 11. CDR3 length: 16 residues. Germline-derived CDR1 and CDR2 are SEHNR and FQNEAQ (reference sequence).

This clone was observed a few times. The chain has TRBV24-1 and TRBJ2-3; D is possibly TRBD2 (5 bases). Germline assignment: CDR1 KGHDR and CDR2 SFDVKD. With 4 bases removed from V and 0 bases from J, the gap between germline ends came to 13 bases. The CDR3 covers 16 residues. The DNA of the CDR3 is TGTGCCACCAGTGAAGTTAAAACGGGGAGCACAGATACGCAGTATTTT. It encodes CATSEVKTGSTDTQYF.

V usage is TRBV6-5 and J usage is TRBJ2-4, with D maybe TRBD1 (6 bases). CDR1 MNHEY and CDR2 SVGAGI come from the germline V gene. The CDR3 is 16 residues long. Trimming removed 0 bases at V and 6 bases at J, with 15 bases between. CDR3 protein: CASSYSGRPGVNIQYF. As DNA, the CDR3 is TGTGCCAGCAGTTACTCGGGCAGACCAGGGGTAAACATTCAGTACTTC.

A single count supports this clone. This chain joins TRBV19 and TRBJ1-2; 7 nucleotides match TRBD1. V lost 2 bases and J lost 6; bases outside the gene matches: 24. The CDR3 consists of 20 residues. CDR1 and CDR2 (germline): LNHDA, SQIVND (reference sequence). The CDR3: CASSIPGGLRRLLAVHGYTF. CDR3 nucleotide sequence: TGTGCCAGTAGTATACCAGGGGGTCTCAGGAGGCTGTTGGCTGTCCATGGCTACACCTTC.

The chain employs TRBV5-1 and TRBJ2-7; 9 bases are shared with TRBD1. J gave up 6 bases and V 1 base, and 2 bases lay outside the gene matches. CDR3 length: 13 amino acids. Per the germline V gene, CDR1 is SGHRS and CDR2 is YFSETQ. CDR3 amino acids: CASSLRTGVEQYV. CDR3 nucleotide sequence: TGCGCCAGCAGCTTGAGGACAGGGGTCGAGCAGTACGTC.

About this clone: In the same sample, other DNA sequences code for this CDR3. V is TRBV28 and J is TRBJ1-2; TRBD1 matches at 8 bases. The germline V gene encodes CDR1 MDHEN and CDR2 SYDVKM. This CDR3 region has 14 residues. V lost 5 bases and J lost 3; bases outside the gene matches: 5. CDR3 nucleotides: TGTGCCAGCAGTCCCGGACAGGGTCACTATGGCTACACCTTC. Amino acid sequence: CASSPGQGHYGYTF.

The chain links TRBV6-5 to TRBJ2-7; possible D gene TRBD1, 6 bases. Trimming left V 6 bases short and J 2 bases short, with 17 bases between. Germline V gene lookup returns CDR1 MNHEY and CDR2 SVGAGI. The CDR3 loop spans 15 amino acids. CDR3 loop: CASRESRDTAYEQYV. CDR3 DNA: TGTGCCAGCAGAGAGAGCCGGGACACGGCCTACGAGCAGTACGTC.

The chain joins TRBV25-1 to TRBJ1-1; 7 positions match TRBD1. J lost 10 bases, V lost 2 bases, and 7 bases had no gene match. The CDR3 sequence is 13 residues long. Germline V lookup: CDR1 MGHDK, CDR2 SYGVNS. CDR3 residues: CASSEPGQLSAFF. The CDR3 region has the DNA TGTGCCAGCAGTGAACCGGGACAGTTATCAGCTTTCTTT.

V is TRBV6-1 and J is TRBJ1-4; 10 bases are shared with TRBD1. The V gene end was trimmed by 2 bases and the J gene end by 1 base; junction bases not matched to a gene: 7. CDR3 length: 18 amino acids. Germline V CDR1 and CDR2: MNHNS, SASEGT. CDR3 sequence: CASSEKDRGMVTNEKLFF. For the CDR3, the DNA is TGTGCCAGCAGTGAAAAGGACAGGGGGATGGTAACTAATGAAAAACTGTTTTTT.

This sequence joins TRBV19 and TRBJ1-4; no clear D. The germline CDR1 and CDR2 sequences are LNHDA and SQIVND (reference sequence). V was clipped by 6 bases and J by 8 bases, with 13 bases between them. The CDR3 sequence is 13 residues long. Written as DNA, the CDR3 is TGTGCCAGTAGCCTGAGCCCGTACGAAAAACTGTTTTTT. It encodes CASSLSPYEKLFF. The full variable domain, rest sourced from reference TRBV19 and TRBJ1-4, is DGGITQSPKYLFRKEGQNVTLSCEQNLNHDAMYWYRQDPGQGLRLIYYSQIVNDFQKGDIAEGYSVSREKKESFPLTVTSAQKNPTAFYLCASSLSPYEKLFFGSGTQLSVL.

This chain connects TRBV12-3 or TRBV12-4 to TRBJ1-2; D gene ambiguous. CDR3 length: 13 residues. V lost 5 bases and J 4 bases, leaving 11 bases between the germline ends. The CDR3 protein is CASSPPMSYGYTF. The CDR3 DNA sequence: TGTGCCAGCAGTCCACCTATGTCCTATGGCTACACCTTC.

V is TRBV30 and J is TRBJ1-6, with 8 nucleotides matching TRBD1. The length of the CDR3 is 14 residues. Germline V lookup: CDR1 GTSNPN, CDR2 SVGIG (reference sequence). V gave up 3 bases and J gave up 7 bases; unmatched junction bases: 5. Here the CDR3 DNA reads TGTGCCTGGAGAGAAGACAGGGGAAATTCACCCCTCCACTTT. Amino acids: CAWREDRGNSPLHF.

This chain links TRBV9 with TRBJ1-2; weak D call: TRBD1 (5 bases). V lost 0 bases, J lost 7 bases, and 10 bases lay in between. CDR1 and CDR2 (germline): SGDLS, YYNGEE. This CDR3 has 13 amino acids. The CDR3 sequence is CASSVEEGLGYTF. CDR3 nucleotides: TGTGCCAGCAGCGTAGAGGAGGGGCTTGGCTACACCTTC.

This clone was seen just once. The chain has TRBV28 and TRBJ2-5; 9 nucleotides match TRBD2. The CDR3 contains 15 residues. After removal of 7 bases from V and 0 bases from J, the junction contained 6 bases not matched to a gene. Germline loops: CDR1 MDHEN, CDR2 SYDVKM. The CDR3 sequence: CASTSAGGNQETQYF. Here the CDR3 DNA reads TGTGCCAGCACTTCAGCGGGGGGTAACCAAGAGACCCAGTACTTC.

The genes are TRBV5-1 and TRBJ1-3, with 7 bases aligning to TRBD1. Germline CDR1 and CDR2: SGHRS and YFSETQ. The trim removed 3 bases at V and 2 bases at J, leaving 5 bases unmatched. This CDR3 has 15 amino acids. CDR3 protein: CASSSGGKAGNTIYF. The CDR3, as DNA: TGCGCCAGCAGCTCAGGGGGGAAGGCTGGAAACACCATATATTTT.